This T cell receptor beta chain originates from a study of blood T cells in healthy people across ages. Study findings and constraints: Roughly linear declines in TCR beta diversity per million T cells occurred with age.

This clonotype occurred a few times. The antigen remains undetermined. Per individual sample, total RNA of at least 6 micrograms was extracted. With 3 bases removed from V and 12 bases from J, the gap between germline ends came to 11 bases. Per germline, CDR1 KGHDR and CDR2 SFDVKD. The CDR3 sequence is 12 residues long. Together with a sample-barcoded 5' primer, a J-beta primer mix was included in a second PCR lasting roughly 6 to 12 cycles. TCRdb analysed the 5' RACE reads with MiXCR anew, one entry per CDR3 protein. The sample has about 780,000 distinct CDR3 sequences, 46% seen once. Source material: blood. The chain links TRBV24-1 to TRBJ2-1, with TRBD1 as a possible D gene (5 bases). The source of this sequence is an elderly man in good health. The CDR3 is CATSDQGFGQFF. As DNA, the CDR3 is TGTGCCACCAGTGATCAGGGTTTCGGGCAGTTCTTC.